The present T cell receptor beta chain was sequenced within a study of blood T cell repertoires in COVID-19. Looking at the study overall: PBMCs, B-cell-depleted T cells, or T cells were the source of the cDNA or gDNA that made up the material.

This table comes from immunoSEQ multiplex PCR, and its TCRdb copy is limited to in-frame clones, with some not included. The sample includes 250,000 or so clones, 80% to 95% of them seen just once. V lost 0 bases to trimming and J lost 6 bases, with 21 bases between them. This CDR3 comprises 18 residues. The germline gives CDR1 LGHNA, CDR2 YNFKEQ. The receptor's source is a man aged 35-49 years who had been exposed to COVID-19. Input material: PBMCs or T cells enriched from blood (not recorded which). The rearrangement uses TRBV4-2 and TRBJ1-5; D uncertain. CDR3 nucleotides: TGTGCCAGCAGCCAAGATTTGAGATTAGAGGGTCTTCGTCAGCCCCAGCATTTT. Translated: CASSQDLRLEGLRQPQHF.